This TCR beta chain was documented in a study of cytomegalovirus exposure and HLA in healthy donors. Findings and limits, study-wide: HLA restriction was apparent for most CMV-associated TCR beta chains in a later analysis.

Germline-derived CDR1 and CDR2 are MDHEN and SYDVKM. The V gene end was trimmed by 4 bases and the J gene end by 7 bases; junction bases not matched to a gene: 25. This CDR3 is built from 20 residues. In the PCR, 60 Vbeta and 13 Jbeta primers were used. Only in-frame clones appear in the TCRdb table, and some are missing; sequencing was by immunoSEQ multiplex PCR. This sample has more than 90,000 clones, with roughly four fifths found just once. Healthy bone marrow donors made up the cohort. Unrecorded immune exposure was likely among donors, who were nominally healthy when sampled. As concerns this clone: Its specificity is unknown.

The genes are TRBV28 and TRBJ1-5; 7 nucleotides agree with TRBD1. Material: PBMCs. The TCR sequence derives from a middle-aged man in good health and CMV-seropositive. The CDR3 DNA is TGTGCCAGCAGTTCAGAAACGGACAGGATCTATACCACCGCCGGGCAGCCCCAGCATTTT. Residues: CASSSETDRIYTTAGQPQHF. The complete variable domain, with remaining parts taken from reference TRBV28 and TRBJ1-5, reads DVKVTQSSRYLVKRTGEKVFLECVQDMDHENMFWYRQDPGLGLRLIYFSYDVKMKEKGDIPEGYSVSREKKERFSLILESASTNQTSMYLCASSSETDRIYTTAGQPQHFGDGTRLSIL.